A single sample is the source of the 21 T cell receptor beta chains below, sequenced in a study of T cells in Graves' hyperthyroidism and ophthalmopathy. Amplification of TCR beta CDR3 regions was performed using RNA transcripts as template. The HTBI primer set served for first-round RT-PCR of the TCR CDR3. TCRdb itself ran the multiplex PCR reads through MiXCR, one entry per CDR3 protein. Of around 400,000 distinct CDR3 sequences listed, roughly 13% were seen once; the top ten hold around 9.2%. The sample was blood. The source of these receptors is a young woman with Graves' hyperthyroidism.

The gene calls are TRBV4-1 and TRBJ1-3, with D possibly being TRBD1 (5 bases). V was pared by 1 base and J by 4 bases, with 14 bases between. This CDR3 spans 16 amino acids. The germline gives CDR1 MGHRA, CDR2 YSYEKL. The CDR3, as DNA: TGCGCCAGCAGCCAAGTCGGCAGGGATTTAGGAAACACCATATATTTT. This gives the protein CASSQVGRDLGNTIYF.

The chain couples TRBV5-1 to TRBJ2-5; D is unresolved. CDR1 SGHRS and CDR2 YFSETQ come from the germline V gene. The length of the CDR3 is 13 residues. The V gene lost 5 bases and the J gene lost 5 bases, with 13 bases spanning the gap. CDR3 in amino acids: CASREDLWETQYF. The CDR3 DNA reads TGCGCCAGCAGAGAGGACCTTTGGGAGACCCAGTACTTC.

In its sample, this clonotype was seen many times. This chain connects TRBV19 to TRBJ1-5; no definite D call. V was trimmed by 7 bases and J by 2 bases, leaving 15 bases between them. The length of the CDR3 is 15 residues. Germline values: CDR1 LNHDA, CDR2 SQIVND (reference sequence). The CDR3 reads CASNERVSGNQPQHF. CDR3 DNA: TGTGCCAGTAACGAAAGGGTCAGTGGCAATCAGCCCCAGCATTTT. Drawing the rest from reference TRBV19 and TRBJ1-5, the complete variable domain is DGGITQSPKYLFRKEGQNVTLSCEQNLNHDAMYWYRQDPGQGLRLIYYSQIVNDFQKGDIAEGYSVSREKKESFPLTVTSAQKNPTAFYLCASNERVSGNQPQHFGDGTRLSIL.

This sequence joins TRBV5-6 and TRBJ2-7; the D gene is possibly TRBD2 (5 bases). CDR1 SGHDT and CDR2 YYEEEE come from the germline V gene. Trimming took off 4 bases at V and 3 bases at J, with 17 bases between the two ends. CDR3 length equals 15 residues. The CDR3 bases are TGTGCCAGCAGCCCCGGGTACGGAGGAGACTACGAGCAGTACTTC. Translated, it gives CASSPGYGGDYEQYF.

CDR3 bases: TGTGCCAGCGGGATCAGGGTTGCAGCTTTCTTT. It translates to CASGIRVAAFF. V and J are TRBV6-1 and TRBJ1-1; TRBD1 might be the D (5 bases). The CDR3 is 11 residues long. Germline CDR1 MNHNS, CDR2 SASEGT. V lost 8 bases to trimming and J lost 10 bases, with 14 bases between them.

This clonotype occurred a few times. The chain employs TRBV6-1 and TRBJ2-4; 10 positions agree with TRBD2. Trimming cost V 4 bases and J 2 bases; bases outside gene matches: 14. The CDR3 totals 19 residues. CDR1 MNHNS and CDR2 SASEGT come from the germline V gene. The CDR3 coding sequence is TGTGCCAGCAGTGGTCGTCTAGCGGGAGTGGGGCTAACCAAAAACATTCAGTACTTC. It yields the protein CASSGRLAGVGLTKNIQYF.

This clonotype has only a few counts. This rearrangement joins TRBV6-4 to TRBJ1-1; D uncertain. Germline V lookup: CDR1 MRHNA, CDR2 SNTAGT. The CDR3 has 13 amino acids. Trimming removed 3 bases at V and 3 bases at J, with 8 bases between. The chain's CDR3 is CASSEQQDTEAFF. The CDR3 DNA is TGTGCCAGCAGTGAACAGCAGGACACTGAAGCTTTCTTT.

This clonotype was seen repeatedly, ten times or more. The rearrangement joins TRBV20-1 to TRBJ2-7; TRBD2 is a possible D gene (7 bases). The CDR3 has 14 residues. Germline-derived CDR1 and CDR2 are DFQATT and SNEGSKA (reference sequence). V was trimmed by 4 bases and J by 0 bases, leaving 13 bases between them. The CDR3 nucleotides are TGCAGTGCTAAGTGGGGAGGGGGCTCCTACGAGCAGTACTTC. Translated, it gives CSAKWGGGSYEQYF.

This clonotype was counted ten times or more. The chain links TRBV5-1 to TRBJ2-2; D unresolved. The CDR3 loop spans 13 amino acids. Between the trimmed V and J ends, which lost 1 base and 5 bases, there was a span of 6 bases. In germline, CDR1 is SGHRS, CDR2 YFSETQ. In DNA, the CDR3 is TGCGCCAGCAGCTTGACCCAGACCGGGGAGCTGTTTTTT. Protein sequence: CASSLTQTGELFF.

This clonotype was detected ten times or more. The chain recombines TRBV7-2 with TRBJ1-2; D is undetermined. CDR1 and CDR2 (germline): SGHTA, FQGNSA. The CDR3 is 14 amino acids. Trimming pared 5 bases from V and 4 bases from J, leaving 14 bases between. CDR3 loop: CASSQRIPGYGYTF. Here the CDR3 DNA reads TGTGCCAGCAGCCAGAGGATTCCTGGCTATGGCTACACCTTC.

The chain carries TRBV20-1 and TRBJ2-1, with D perhaps matching TRBD1 (5 bases). Germline loops: CDR1 DFQATT, CDR2 SNEGSKA (reference sequence). This CDR3 region has 14 residues. Trimming removed 2 bases from V and 8 bases from J, with 16 bases in between. In DNA, the CDR3 is TGCAGTGCTAGAAGACTCTCCCAGGGCCATGAGCAGTTCTTC. Encoded protein: CSARRLSQGHEQFF.

At least ten counts were recorded for this clonotype. The chain recombines TRBV3-1 with TRBJ2-7, with 7 positions matching TRBD1. Germline trimming cut 7 bases from V and 1 base from J; bases unmatched to any gene: 4. Per the germline V gene, CDR1 is LGHDT and CDR2 is YNNKEL (reference sequence). There are 13 residues in the CDR3. CDR3 in DNA: TGTGCCAGCAAAGGGGACAGTTCCTACGAGCAGTACTTC. Encoded protein: CASKGDSSYEQYF.

At least ten counts were recorded for this clonotype. The chain recombines TRBV15 with TRBJ1-2; 7 nucleotides match TRBD1. This CDR3 comprises 17 residues. Germline CDR1 LNHNV, CDR2 YYDKDF (reference sequence). After removal of 2 bases from V and 0 bases from J, the junction contained 9 bases not matched to a gene. The CDR3 sequence is CATSRPHGTASNYGYTF. As DNA, the CDR3 is TGTGCCACCAGCAGACCTCACGGGACAGCCTCTAACTATGGCTACACCTTC.

The J gene is TRBJ1-1, the V gene TRBV14; maybe TRBD1 (5 bases). The germline gives CDR1 SGHDN, CDR2 FVKESK. The CDR3 consists of 13 residues. Trimming stripped 4 bases from V and 3 bases from J, with 9 bases between. The CDR3 sequence is CASSLQGHTEAFF. Here the CDR3 DNA reads TGTGCCAGCAGCCTCCAGGGTCACACTGAAGCTTTCTTT.

This clonotype was recorded at least ten times. This rearrangement joins TRBV3-1 to TRBJ1-4, with 10 bases that match TRBD1. This CDR3 comprises 16 residues. In germline, CDR1 is LGHDT, CDR2 YNNKEL (reference sequence). The ends lost 6 bases at V and 5 bases at J; junction bases unmatched: 9. The CDR3 sequence is CASRGLGTGANEKLFF. The CDR3 region has the DNA TGTGCCAGCAGGGGCCTGGGGACAGGGGCCAATGAAAAACTGTTTTTT.

This clonotype was seen many times. The chain couples TRBV27 to TRBJ2-3; possibly TRBD1 or TRBD2 for D (6 bases each). Trimming stripped 6 bases from V and 1 base from J, with 17 bases between. This CDR3 region has 16 residues. CDR1 is MNHEY, CDR2 SMNVEV, per germline (reference sequence). CDR3 in DNA: TGTGCCAGCAGGCTCACAGGGACTTCGCGCACAGATACGCAGTATTTT. It encodes CASRLTGTSRTDTQYF.

This clonotype occurred many times. The genes are TRBV20-1 and TRBJ1-2; a possible D gene is TRBD1 (6 bases). The CDR3 consists of 15 residues. Between the trimmed V and J ends, which lost 6 bases and 0 bases, there was a span of 17 bases. Germline V gives CDR1 DFQATT, CDR2 SNEGSKA (reference sequence). Here the CDR3 DNA reads TGCAGTGCCCCGGGGGCAGGAAGGACTAACTATGGCTACACCTTC. The encoded protein is CSAPGAGRTNYGYTF.

This clonotype was counted ten times or more. V and J are TRBV27 and TRBJ2-5; D gene uncertain. With 0 bases removed from V and 1 base from J, the gap between germline ends came to 18 bases. The V gene's germline CDR1 is MNHEY and CDR2 SMNVEV (reference sequence). The length of the CDR3 is 18 residues. The CDR3 loop reads CASSLSFPLVKTQETQYF. The CDR3 region has the DNA TGTGCCAGCAGTTTATCGTTCCCCCTAGTAAAAACCCAAGAGACCCAGTACTTC.

This clonotype was seen at least ten times. CDR3 sequence: CASSPLAGPEQYF. CDR3 bases: TGTGCCAGCAGCCCCTTAGCGGGACCCGAGCAGTACTTC. The V call is TRBV14, the J call TRBJ2-7, with 8 bases fitting TRBD2. V was pared by 4 bases and J by 6 bases, with 5 bases of the junction left unmatched. The CDR3 has 13 residues. Germline lookup yields CDR1 SGHDN and CDR2 FVKESK.

This clonotype appeared a single time. A clone one base away is much larger, so this may be a read error. The final CDR3 position lacks the conserved phenylalanine or tryptophan, pointing to a likely read error. The V gene is TRBV20-1, the J gene TRBJ2-1, with D uncertain. The CDR3 has 12 amino acids. Trimming shortened V by 4 bases and J by 4 bases, and 8 bases separated the two germline ends. Germline assignment: CDR1 DFQATT and CDR2 SNEGSKA (reference sequence). CDR3 residues: CSAKDAYNEQFL. CDR3 in DNA: TGCAGTGCTAAGGATGCTTACAATGAGCAGTTCCTC.

This clonotype was seen ten or more times. Sequence at one end of the junction differs from germline and may be a read error. The rearrangement joins TRBV28 to TRBJ2-1; D unclear. CDR3 length equals 15 residues. Germline V gene lookup returns CDR1 MDHEN and CDR2 SYDVKM. CDR3 residues: CASSWTKSSYNDQFF. The DNA for the CDR3 is TGTGCCAGCAGCTGGACGAAGAGCTCCTACAATGATCAGTTCTTC.